This T cell receptor (beta chain) was obtained from a study of beta chain features in type 1 diabetes. Whole-study findings and limits: A potential PCR bias toward shorter templates would be equal in patient and control samples. In all four CD4+ subsets, TCRB CDR3 length was significantly, moderately reduced in type 1 diabetes.

The V gene's germline CDR1 is SGHTA and CDR2 FQGNSA. The CDR3 runs to 14 residues. The ends were cut back, 1 base at V and 2 bases at J, with 9 bases in the middle. Expressed TCRB transcripts were sequenced, since all the RNA that had been isolated was reverse transcribed. The data were produced by immunoSEQ multiplex PCR, yet TCRdb's version contains in-frame clones alone and is incomplete. There are around 690,000 clones in the sample; around 12% occur only once, and more than 0.095% lies in the top ten. Sorted CD4+ subsets: naive, central memory, regulatory, stem cell-like memory (CD45RO/CCR7/CD25/CD127/CD95/CD27 panel). In regard to this clone: The target antigen is unknown.

This TCR came from a man between 25 and 39 years old with type 1 diabetes. This sequence joins TRBV7-2 and TRBJ2-7; D unclear. The sequencing sample was made of naive CD4+ T cells from blood. Here the CDR3 DNA reads TGTGCCAGCAGCTTAGTAAAGGATACCTACGAGCAGTACTTC. Its translation: CASSLVKDTYEQYF.